This entry features one TCR beta chain sequence. This record belongs to a study of Ad26.COV2.S vaccination and SARS-CoV-2 variants. Across the study: Administration of Ad26.COV2.S was intramuscular, either once or twice 56 days apart.

The treatment: roughly 19 received Ad26.COV2.S at low or high dose, single or two shots; 5 received placebo; per-sample allocation not given. The samples were gathered on day 63 after the first injection of vaccine or placebo. A Boston adult aged 18-55 years was the donor. Only in-frame clones appear in the TCRdb table, and some are missing; sequencing was by immunoSEQ multiplex PCR. Of around 250,000 clones listed, more than 75% are singletons. This CDR3 has 15 residues. Germline assignment: CDR1 SEHNR and CDR2 FQNEAQ (reference sequence). Trimming took 5 bases from V and 5 from J; bases not matched to a gene: 5.

The sequence derives from a person aged 18 to 65 who received the Ad26.COV2.S COVID-19 vaccine or a placebo. Sequences were derived from peripheral blood, sampled in a trial of Ad26.COV2.S vaccine versus placebo. V and J are TRBV7-9 and TRBJ2-2; 10 bases are shared with TRBD1. CDR3 sequence reads: CASSPGTGDTGELFF. As DNA, the CDR3 is TGTGCCAGCAGCCCCGGGACAGGGGATACCGGGGAGCTGTTTTTT.